This TCR beta chain was retrieved from a study of CD8 T cells in ankylosing spondylitis. Study conclusions and caveats: Within ankylosing spondylitis blood, a TCR beta motif made up of several highly homologous variants appeared to be characteristic.

This clonotype has more than one count but fewer than ten. Antigen: not known. The CDR3 extends over 15 amino acids. Trimming removed 0 bases from V and 7 bases from J, with 19 bases in between. CDR1 is DFQATT, CDR2 SNEGSKA, per germline (reference sequence). The TCR beta libraries were generated through quantitative 5'-RACE incorporating molecular barcodes. TCRdb recomputed calls from the 5' RACE reads with MiXCR, one row per CDR3 protein. The table records 500,000 to 650,000 distinct CDR3 sequences, roughly 5% of them present only once. The receptor's source is a male donor with ankylosing spondylitis. The chain is built from TRBV20-1 and TRBJ2-7; D tentatively fits TRBD1 or TRBD2 (5 bases each). Sequencing used blood, either unsorted or a sorted T cell fraction (not recorded which). This chain's CDR3 is CSARDWDDHFWEQYF. CDR3 nucleotides: TGCAGTGCTAGAGATTGGGACGACCACTTTTGGGAGCAGTACTTC.